The 13 T cell receptor beta chains presented below share a single source sample, sequenced in a study of blood T cell repertoires in COVID-19. Measured with immunoSEQ multiplex PCR; TCRdb has only the in-frame clones, and not every one. The sample consists of around 100,000 clones, approximately 90% of them appearing once. The material sequenced was peripheral blood. These TCRs come from a man in his fifties with active COVID-19.

The V call is TRBV19, the J call TRBJ1-1; possible D gene TRBD1, 6 bases. The CDR3 consists of 13 residues. Germline V gene data show CDR1 as LNHDA and CDR2 as SQIVND (reference sequence). Trimming pared 6 bases from V and 3 bases from J, leaving 11 bases between. CDR3 coding DNA: TGTGCCAGTAGCGACAGGAGAGACACTGAAGCTTTCTTT. Encoded protein: CASSDRRDTEAFF. Full variable domain (remainder filled in from reference TRBV19 and TRBJ1-1): DGGITQSPKYLFRKEGQNVTLSCEQNLNHDAMYWYRQDPGQGLRLIYYSQIVNDFQKGDIAEGYSVSREKKESFPLTVTSAQKNPTAFYLCASSDRRDTEAFFGQGTRLTVV.

The CDR3 is CASSQSEVLTDTQYF. CDR3 coding DNA: TGCGCCAGCAGCCAAAGTGAGGTCCTCACAGATACGCAGTATTTT. This chain links TRBV4-1 with TRBJ2-3, with D uncertain. Germline values: CDR1 MGHRA, CDR2 YSYEKL. The CDR3 covers 15 residues. Trimming cost V 2 bases and J 2 bases, with 11 bases left between them.

The chain recombines TRBV7-8 with TRBJ2-7; 10 bases match TRBD2. V dropped 5 bases and J dropped 3; count of bases not matched to a gene: 7. This CDR3 region has 15 residues. Germline values: CDR1 SGHVS, CDR2 FQNEAQ. The CDR3 DNA reads TGTGCCAGCAGCCCTAGCGGGAGAAACTGCTACGAGCAGTACGTC. Its translation is CASSPSGRNCYEQYV.

The gene calls are TRBV27 and TRBJ1-2; the match to TRBD1 covers 9 bases. Losses at the gene ends were 6 bases for V and 6 bases for J; bases not matched to a gene: 11. The germline V gene has CDR1 MNHEY and CDR2 SMNVEV (reference sequence). This CDR3 spans 15 amino acids. CDR3 bases: TGTGCCAGCAGACGAACCGGGACAGGGTTAAATGGCTACACCTTC. Residues: CASRRTGTGLNGYTF.

The chain uses TRBV7-8 and TRBJ2-5; the match to TRBD2 covers 7 bases. This CDR3 contains 16 residues. Germline V gives CDR1 SGHVS, CDR2 FQNEAQ. Losses at the gene ends were 4 bases for V and 4 bases for J; bases not matched to a gene: 12. The CDR3 coding sequence is TGTGCCAGCAGCTCTGGACTGGGAGGGGCGGGAGAGACCCAGTACTTC. Protein sequence: CASSSGLGGAGETQYF.

The chain employs TRBV7-9 and TRBJ2-7; D possibly corresponds to TRBD2 (6 bases). Per the germline V gene, CDR1 is SEHNR and CDR2 is FQNEAQ (reference sequence). This CDR3 has 13 amino acids. Trimming took off 0 bases at V and 6 bases at J, with 9 bases between the two ends. CDR3 DNA: TGTGCCAGCAGCTTAGCCATGGGGGGCGAGCAGTACTTC. This gives the protein CASSLAMGGEQYF.

The chain recombines TRBV11-2 with TRBJ1-4; perhaps TRBD1 as D (5 bases). The CDR3 loop spans 16 amino acids. V was cut by 7 bases and J by 8 bases, with 23 bases left in between. Germline-derived CDR1 and CDR2 are SGHAT and FQNNGV. Here the CDR3 DNA reads TGTGCCAGCACGGGGGAGGGTGTGGGGCTTGGCGAAAAACTGTTTTTT. Encoded protein: CASTGEGVGLGEKLFF.

The rearrangement links TRBV29-1 to TRBJ2-1, with D tentatively TRBD2 (6 bases). CDR1 SQVTM and CDR2 ANQGSEA come from the germline V gene. This CDR3 has 15 residues. Trimming took 6 bases from V and 4 from J, leaving 19 bases between them. The CDR3 DNA follows: TGCAGCGTACTTGAGCGGGTCGTAATATACAATGAGCAGTTCTTC. This gives the protein CSVLERVVIYNEQFF.

This clone was picked up a small number of times. The rearrangement uses TRBV5-1 and TRBJ2-5; D gene unclear. This CDR3 region has 12 residues. Germline CDR1 reads SGHRS; CDR2 reads YFSETQ. V lost 0 bases to trimming and J lost 5 bases, with 5 bases between them. CDR3 nucleotides: TGCGCCAGCAGCTTGGGGCCGGAGACCCAGTACTTC. Residues: CASSLGPETQYF.

The chain has TRBV6-1 and TRBJ2-5; TRBD2 agrees at 12 bases. Germline CDR1 reads MNHNS; CDR2 reads SASEGT. The CDR3 sequence is 17 residues long. J gave up 1 base and V 1 base, and 4 bases lay outside the gene matches. CDR3 protein: CASSEGLLAGGQETQYF. CDR3 sequence (DNA): TGTGCCAGCAGTGAAGGATTACTAGCGGGGGGCCAAGAGACCCAGTACTTC.

The chain combines TRBV11-2 with TRBJ1-6; tentatively, D is TRBD1 (5 bases). Germline loops: CDR1 SGHAT, CDR2 FQNNGV. The germline V and J ends were trimmed by 1 base and 7 bases, with 11 bases remaining between them. The CDR3 covers 15 residues. For the CDR3, the DNA is TGTGCCAGCAGCTTAGTAAGACAGTCAAATTCACCCCTCCACTTT. This gives the protein CASSLVRQSNSPLHF. The full variable domain, with the rest looked up from reference TRBV11-2 and TRBJ1-6, is EAGVAQSPRYKIIEKRQSVAFWCNPISGHATLYWYQQILGQGPKLLIQFQNNGVVDDSQLPKDRFSAERLKGVDSTLKIQPAKLEDSAVYLCASSLVRQSNSPLHFGNGTRLTVT.

The chain is built from TRBV7-2 and TRBJ1-3; possible D gene TRBD1, 5 bases. The CDR3 runs to 14 residues. Germline loops: CDR1 SGHTA, CDR2 FQGNSA. The ends were cut back, 5 bases at V and 0 bases at J, with 8 bases in the middle. The CDR3 spells CASSPTASGNTIYF. In DNA form, the CDR3 reads TGTGCCAGCAGCCCGACAGCCTCTGGAAACACCATATATTTT.

In DNA, the CDR3 is TGTGCCAGCATTCGGACGAGGGGGCCCAAAGAGACCCAGTACTTC. As protein: CASIRTRGPKETQYF. The gene calls are TRBV6-5 and TRBJ2-5; 7 nucleotides align to TRBD1. Trimming cost V 7 bases and J 3 bases; bases outside gene matches: 11. There are 15 residues in the CDR3. Germline V gene lookup returns CDR1 MNHEY and CDR2 SVGAGI.